A single sample is the source of the 27 T cell receptor beta chains below, sequenced in a study of early stage breast cancer tumors. The table came from immunoSEQ multiplex PCR; TCRdb's copy has only in-frame clones and leaves some out. The sample yields roughly 14,000 clones, about four fifths seen once. The sequencing sample was made of normal breast tissue next to the tumor. The source is a person aged 50-59 years with breast cancer.

This chain joins TRBV5-8 and TRBJ2-7; D perhaps matches TRBD1 (6 bases). V gave up 4 bases and J gave up 2 bases, with 10 bases separating them. Germline values: CDR1 SGHTS, CDR2 YDEGEE. The CDR3 is 13 residues long. This chain's CDR3 is CASSPWGPYEQYF. Here the CDR3 DNA reads TGTGCCAGCAGCCCCTGGGGGCCCTACGAGCAGTACTTC.

CDR3 region: CASSPGLLTSGRADEQFF. The DNA for the CDR3 is TGCGCCAGCAGCCCGGGACTCTTGACTAGCGGGAGGGCCGATGAGCAGTTCTTC. The rearrangement links TRBV4-3 to TRBJ2-1; 14 bases are shared with TRBD2. With 4 bases clipped from V and 8 bases from J, the junction kept 13 bases outside the gene matches. Germline V CDR1 and CDR2: LGHNA, YSLEER. The CDR3 consists of 18 residues.

This rearrangement joins TRBV6-5 to TRBJ1-6, with D perhaps TRBD1 (6 bases). V lost 2 bases to trimming and J lost 10 bases, with 15 bases between them. Germline lookup yields CDR1 MNHEY and CDR2 SVGAGI. The CDR3 is made up of 15 amino acids. The CDR3: CASSYGITGPSPLHF. Written as DNA, the CDR3 is TGTGCCAGCAGTTACGGGATTACAGGGCCCTCACCCCTCCACTTT.

The J gene is TRBJ1-1, the V gene TRBV19; 12 nucleotides agree with TRBD1. The CDR3 loop spans 15 amino acids. The junction had 5 bases not matched to a gene; V was cut back by 5 bases and J by 4 bases. Germline values: CDR1 LNHDA, CDR2 SQIVND (reference sequence). The CDR3 region is CASSPEGQGATEAFF. DNA of the CDR3: TGTGCCAGTAGTCCGGAGGGACAGGGGGCCACTGAAGCTTTCTTT.

The V gene is TRBV29-1, the J gene TRBJ2-1, with TRBD1 matching 10 bases. V lost 7 bases, J lost 5 bases, and 8 bases stayed unmatched. The CDR3 has 14 residues. CDR1 is SQVTM, CDR2 ANQGSEA, per germline. CDR3 DNA sequence: TGCAGCGCGGCCGACAGGGGGCGCGACAATGAGCAGTTCTTC. Encoded protein: CSAADRGRDNEQFF.

This clone was seen only once. This chain uses TRBV4-2 with TRBJ2-5; D uncertain. The CDR3 runs 14 residues. The V and J ends lost 0 bases and 1 base respectively, with 6 bases between them. Looked up from germline, CDR1 is LGHNA and CDR2 is YNFKEQ. The CDR3, as DNA: TGTGCCAGCAGCCAAGACACCTTCCAAGAGACCCAGTACTTC. Translating gives CASSQDTFQETQYF.

The rearrangement joins TRBV7-2 to TRBJ2-3; D not certain. This CDR3 is 13 amino acids long. Trimming cost V 5 bases and J 6 bases, with 12 bases left between them. From germline, CDR1 is SGHTA and CDR2 FQGNSA. CDR3 DNA sequence: TGTGCCAGCAGCCCCTCTCATACGGATACGCAGTATTTT. Its protein product is CASSPSHTDTQYF.

This chain uses TRBV11-2 with TRBJ2-2, with D uncertain. The length of the CDR3 is 13 residues. Trimming took 2 bases from V and 6 from J, leaving 7 bases between them. Germline V gene sequence: CDR1 SGHAT, CDR2 FQNNGV. CDR3 protein: CASSLNGPGELFF. The CDR3 DNA is TGTGCCAGCAGCTTAAACGGGCCCGGGGAGCTGTTTTTT. Filled out from reference TRBV11-2 and TRBJ2-2, the complete variable domain reads EAGVAQSPRYKIIEKRQSVAFWCNPISGHATLYWYQQILGQGPKLLIQFQNNGVVDDSQLPKDRFSAERLKGVDSTLKIQPAKLEDSAVYLCASSLNGPGELFFGEGSRLTVL.

This clone is a singleton in its sample. J is TRBJ2-7 and V is TRBV4-2; D ambiguous. Trimming removed 4 bases at V and 1 base at J, with 11 bases between. The germline CDR1 and CDR2 sequences are LGHNA and YNFKEQ. This CDR3 has 14 amino acids. The CDR3 sequence: CASSPLDSSYEQYF. For the CDR3, the DNA is TGTGCCAGCAGCCCCCTAGATTCTTCCTACGAGCAGTACTTC.

V gene TRBV6-1 combines with J gene TRBJ2-7, with D uncertain. The germline V gene encodes CDR1 MNHNS and CDR2 SASEGT. Trimming took off 6 bases at V and 5 bases at J, with 20 bases between the two ends. This CDR3 contains 15 residues. CDR3: CASRLGNRGPDEQYF. As DNA, the CDR3 is TGTGCCAGCAGGCTGGGGAACCGCGGACCGGACGAGCAGTACTTC.

The chain joins TRBV6-1 to TRBJ2-1, with 11 bases matching TRBD2. Germline V gene data show CDR1 as MNHNS and CDR2 as SASEGT. This CDR3 is 15 amino acids long. V was pared by 6 bases and J by 6 bases, with 7 bases of the junction left unmatched. CDR3 loop: CASRLLAGGANEQFF. Here the CDR3 DNA reads TGTGCCAGCAGGCTCTTAGCGGGAGGGGCCAATGAGCAGTTCTTC.

The chain is built from TRBV14 and TRBJ2-7; D not certain. Germline V gene data show CDR1 as SGHDN and CDR2 as FVKESK. V was clipped by 2 bases and J by 7 bases, with 12 bases between them. This CDR3 is 13 amino acids long. The CDR3 region is CASSQTMWGEQYF. CDR3 DNA sequence: TGTGCCAGCAGCCAAACAATGTGGGGTGAGCAGTACTTC.

The V gene is TRBV5-8, the J gene TRBJ2-1; D gene ambiguous. The CDR3 covers 14 residues. V lost 2 bases and J lost 3, with 9 bases in between. Germline CDR1 reads SGHTS; CDR2 reads YDEGEE. CDR3 coding DNA: TGTGCCAGCAGCTTAATGGCGGACTACAATGAGCAGTTCTTC. The encoded protein is CASSLMADYNEQFF.

V is TRBV29-1 and J is TRBJ2-5, with D perhaps TRBD1 (5 bases). The ends were cut back, 7 bases at V and 4 bases at J, with 13 bases in the middle. Germline CDR1 and CDR2: SQVTM and ANQGSEA. CDR3 length: 12 amino acids. The CDR3 DNA reads TGCAGCGCCCACGGAAGGGGAGAGACCCAGTACTTC. Amino acids: CSAHGRGETQYF.

This clone has only one observation. V gene TRBV27 combines with J gene TRBJ2-7; D is ambiguous. The CDR3 is made up of 13 amino acids. CDR1 MNHEY and CDR2 SMNVEV come from the germline V gene (reference sequence). Trimming cost V 5 bases and J 2 bases, with 10 bases left between them. This CDR3 is CASSHRYAYEQYF. The DNA of the CDR3 is TGTGCCAGCAGTCACCGTTACGCCTACGAGCAGTACTTC.

This clone was seen only once. The DNA of the CDR3 is TGTGCCAGCAGTGTAAATAGCGGGAGTGGCCAAGAGACCCAGTACTTC. Its translation is CASSVNSGSGQETQYF. This chain connects TRBV27 to TRBJ2-5, with 9 bases identical to TRBD2. Germline lookup yields CDR1 MNHEY and CDR2 SMNVEV (reference sequence). This CDR3 has 16 residues. V dropped 5 bases and J dropped 1; count of bases not matched to a gene: 8.

The chain uses TRBV11-3 and TRBJ2-2, with 8 bases lining up with TRBD1. Looked up from germline, CDR1 is SGHNT and CDR2 is YENEEA. V lost 4 bases, J lost 6 bases, and 10 bases stayed unmatched. The CDR3 loop spans 16 amino acids. This CDR3 is CASSSRGQGAAGELFF. The CDR3 DNA reads as TGTGCCAGCAGCTCCCGCGGGCAGGGGGCGGCCGGGGAGCTGTTTTTT. The entire variable domain, with the rest obtained from reference TRBV11-3 and TRBJ2-2, is as follows: EAGVVQSPRYKIIEKKQPVAFWCNPISGHNTLYWYLQNLGQGPELLIRYENEEAVDDSQLPKDRFSAERLKGVDSTLKIQPAELGDSAVYLCASSSRGQGAAGELFFGEGSRLTVL.

This rearrangement joins TRBV7-8 to TRBJ2-2; 7 nucleotides line up with TRBD1. The ends lost 2 bases at V and 0 bases at J; junction bases unmatched: 3. Germline loops: CDR1 SGHVS, CDR2 FQNEAQ. This CDR3 has 16 residues. The CDR3 DNA reads as TGTGCCAGCAGCTTAACGGGACAGCCGAACACCGGGGAGCTGTTTTTT. Amino acids: CASSLTGQPNTGELFF.

V is TRBV7-2 and J is TRBJ1-3, with 8 bases that match TRBD1. CDR1 and CDR2 (germline): SGHTA, FQGNSA. The CDR3 covers 15 residues. V trimming: 4 bases; J trimming: 2 bases; junction bases outside the gene matches: 4. DNA of the CDR3: TGTGCCAGCAGCTATGCGACAGGGGCTGGAAACACCATATATTTT. It codes for CASSYATGAGNTIYF.

This chain uses TRBV21-1 with TRBJ2-6; the table's D call, TRBD2, has no DNA check behind it. TRBV21-1 is recorded as a pseudogene. The CDR3 is 16 residues long. The CDR3 loop reads CASSIYCYSGANVLTF. DNA of the CDR3: TGTGCCAGCAGCATCTACTGCTACTCTGGGGCCAACGTCCTGACTTTC.

J is TRBJ2-7 and V is TRBV2; D unclear. V was cut by 1 base and J by 2 bases, with 12 bases left in between. This CDR3 is 15 amino acids long. CDR1 SNHLY and CDR2 FYNNEI come from the germline V gene. This CDR3 is CASSEGLLRPYEQYF. In nucleotides, the CDR3 is TGTGCCAGCAGTGAAGGACTGCTTAGACCCTACGAGCAGTACTTC.

This chain connects TRBV6-5 to TRBJ1-5; D might be TRBD1 (6 bases). Germline V gene sequence: CDR1 MNHEY, CDR2 SVGAGI. V dropped 6 bases and J dropped 2 bases, with 14 bases sitting between them. CDR3 length: 15 residues. CDR3 DNA sequence: TGTGCCAGCAGGGCCACAGGGTTCGGCAATCAGCCCCAGCATTTT. This encodes CASRATGFGNQPQHF.

The rearrangement uses TRBV30 and TRBJ2-6; D gene ambiguous. Looked up from germline, CDR1 is GTSNPN and CDR2 is SVGIG (reference sequence). The germline V and J ends were trimmed by 0 bases and 0 bases, with 12 bases remaining between them. The CDR3 consists of 17 residues. The CDR3 sequence: CAWSVVQQSSGANVLTF. The CDR3 nucleotides read TGTGCCTGGAGTGTAGTCCAACAGAGCTCTGGGGCCAACGTCCTGACTTTC.

J is TRBJ2-7 and V is TRBV27, with D perhaps being TRBD1 or TRBD2 (5 bases each). Germline CDR1 and CDR2: MNHEY and SMNVEV (reference sequence). This CDR3 spans 15 amino acids. The V end lost 6 bases, the J end lost 0 bases, and 15 bases lay between the germline ends. The CDR3 is CASRIGTASSYEQYF. The CDR3 region has the DNA TGTGCCAGCAGGATCGGGACCGCAAGCTCCTACGAGCAGTACTTC.

CDR3 sequence: CASSQTWAGANVLTF. The CDR3 region has the DNA TGTGCCAGCAGCCAAACATGGGCTGGGGCCAACGTCCTGACTTTC. The J gene is TRBJ2-6, the V gene TRBV27; D gene ambiguous. V was shortened by 6 bases and J by 2 bases, with 11 bases between the two germline ends. Germline V gene sequence: CDR1 MNHEY, CDR2 SMNVEV (reference sequence). This CDR3 spans 15 amino acids.

The gene calls are TRBV25-1 and TRBJ1-2; D gene unclear. This CDR3 has 14 residues. V lost 2 bases to trimming and J lost 1 base, with 8 bases between them. The germline CDR1 and CDR2 sequences are MGHDK and SYGVNS. CDR3 coding DNA: TGTGCCAGCAGTGAAGCGATCTTTAACTATGGCTACACCTTC. Protein product: CASSEAIFNYGYTF.

This chain uses TRBV6-1 with TRBJ1-1; no clear D gene. The CDR3 loop spans 13 amino acids. V lost 2 bases to trimming and J lost 3 bases, with 7 bases between them. Germline assignment: CDR1 MNHNS and CDR2 SASEGT. The CDR3 region has the DNA TGTGCCAGCAGTGAATCTAGGTACACTGAAGCTTTCTTT. It is translated as CASSESRYTEAFF.